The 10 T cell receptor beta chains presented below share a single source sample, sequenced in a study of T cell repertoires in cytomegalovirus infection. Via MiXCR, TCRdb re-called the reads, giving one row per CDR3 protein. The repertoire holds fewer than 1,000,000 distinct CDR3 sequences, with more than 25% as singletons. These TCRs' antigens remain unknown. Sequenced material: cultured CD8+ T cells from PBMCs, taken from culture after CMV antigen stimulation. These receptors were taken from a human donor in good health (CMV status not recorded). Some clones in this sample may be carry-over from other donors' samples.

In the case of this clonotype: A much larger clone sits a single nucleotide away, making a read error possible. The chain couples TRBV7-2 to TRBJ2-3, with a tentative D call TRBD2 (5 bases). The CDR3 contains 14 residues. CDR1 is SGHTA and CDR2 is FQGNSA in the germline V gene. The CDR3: CASSPPRATDTRYF. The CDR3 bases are TGTGCCAGCAGCCCGCCGAGGGCCACAGATACGCGGTATTTT. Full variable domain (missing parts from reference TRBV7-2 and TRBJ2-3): GAGVSQSPSNKVTEKGKDVELRCDPISGHTALYWYRQSLGQGLEFLIYFQGNSAPDKSGLPSDRFSAERTGGSVSTLTIQRTQQEDSAVYLCASSPPRATDTRYFGPGTRLTVL.

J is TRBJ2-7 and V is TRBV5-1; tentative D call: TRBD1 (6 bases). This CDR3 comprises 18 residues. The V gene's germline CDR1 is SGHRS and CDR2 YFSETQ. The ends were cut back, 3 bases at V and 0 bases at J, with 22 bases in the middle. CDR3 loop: CASSSPGSGTSYSYEQYF. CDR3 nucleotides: TGCGCCAGCAGCTCGCCGGGCTCCGGGACATCTTACTCCTACGAGCAGTACTTC.

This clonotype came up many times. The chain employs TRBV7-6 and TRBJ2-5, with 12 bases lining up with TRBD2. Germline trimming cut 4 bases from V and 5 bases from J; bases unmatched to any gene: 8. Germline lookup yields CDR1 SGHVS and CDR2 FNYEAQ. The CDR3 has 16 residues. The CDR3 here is CASSSRLAGAEETQYF. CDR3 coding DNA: TGTGCCAGCAGCTCCCGACTAGCGGGGGCGGAGGAGACCCAGTACTTC.

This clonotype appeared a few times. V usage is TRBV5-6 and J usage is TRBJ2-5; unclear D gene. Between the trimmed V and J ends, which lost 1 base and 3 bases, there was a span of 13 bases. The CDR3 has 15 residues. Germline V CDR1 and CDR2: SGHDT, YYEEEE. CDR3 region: CASSLTPSREETQYF. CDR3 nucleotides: TGTGCCAGCAGCTTGACCCCAAGCCGGGAAGAGACCCAGTACTTC.

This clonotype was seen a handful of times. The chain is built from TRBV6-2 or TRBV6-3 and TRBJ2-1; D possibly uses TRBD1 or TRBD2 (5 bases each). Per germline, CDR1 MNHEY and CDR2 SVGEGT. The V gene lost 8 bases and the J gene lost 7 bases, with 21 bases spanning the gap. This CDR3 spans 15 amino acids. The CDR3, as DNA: TGTGCCAGCTTAACCCCCCCGGGGCCCGGGAATGAGCAGTTCTTC. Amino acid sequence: CASLTPPGPGNEQFF.

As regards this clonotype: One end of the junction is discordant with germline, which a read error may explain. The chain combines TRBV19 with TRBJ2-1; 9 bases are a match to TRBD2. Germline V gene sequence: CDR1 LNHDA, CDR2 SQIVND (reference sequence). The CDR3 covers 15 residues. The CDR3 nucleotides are TGTGCCGGTAGTCGGGCTAGCGGGGACTACAATGAGCAGTTCTTC. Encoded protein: CAGSRASGDYNEQFF.

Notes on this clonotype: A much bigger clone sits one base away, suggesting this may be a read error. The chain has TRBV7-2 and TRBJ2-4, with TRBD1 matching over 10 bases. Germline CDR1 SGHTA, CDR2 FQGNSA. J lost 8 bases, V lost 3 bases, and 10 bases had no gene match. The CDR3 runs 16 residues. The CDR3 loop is CASSFWDRGMLDIQYF. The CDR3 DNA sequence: TGTGCCAGCAGCTTCTGGGACAGGGGTATGTTGGACATTCAGTACTTC. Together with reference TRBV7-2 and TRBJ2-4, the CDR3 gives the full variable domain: GAGVSQSPSNKVTEKGKDVELRCDPISGHTALYWYRQSLGQGLEFLIYFQGNSAPDKSGLPSDRFSAERTGGSVSTLTIQRTQQEDSAVYLCASSFWDRGMLDIQYFGAGTRLSVL.

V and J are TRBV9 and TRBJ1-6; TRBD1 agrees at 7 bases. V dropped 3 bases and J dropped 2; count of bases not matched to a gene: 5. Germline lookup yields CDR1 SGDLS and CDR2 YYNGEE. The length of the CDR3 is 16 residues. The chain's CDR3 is CASSAYRGAYNSPLHF. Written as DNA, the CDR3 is TGTGCCAGCAGCGCCTACAGGGGAGCCTATAATTCACCCCTCCACTTT.

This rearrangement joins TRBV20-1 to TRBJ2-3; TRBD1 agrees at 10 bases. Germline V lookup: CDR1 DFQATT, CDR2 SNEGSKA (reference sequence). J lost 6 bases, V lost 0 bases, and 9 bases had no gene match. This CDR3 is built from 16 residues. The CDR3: CSARDFGQGGDDTQYF. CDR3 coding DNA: TGCAGTGCTAGAGACTTCGGACAGGGGGGAGACGATACGCAGTATTTT.

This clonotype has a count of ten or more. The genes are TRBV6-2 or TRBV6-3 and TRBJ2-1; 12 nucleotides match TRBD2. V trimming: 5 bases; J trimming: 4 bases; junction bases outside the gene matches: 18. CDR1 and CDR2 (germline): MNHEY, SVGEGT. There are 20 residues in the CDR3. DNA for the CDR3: TGTGCCAGCAGTCTTATAATTCAAAAACTAGCGGGGGGAAAATACAATGAGCAGTTCTTC. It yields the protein CASSLIIQKLAGGKYNEQFF.